This TCR beta chain came from a study of blood T cell repertoires in COVID-19. Study details: Nucleic acid was either cDNA or gDNA, and it came from T cells, B-cell-depleted T cells, or PBMCs.

Authors' data handling: Estimation of nucleated cell counts relied on the amplification of reference gene primers. Sequencing used immunoSEQ multiplex PCR; TCRdb keeps in-frame clones, though not all of them. D and trimming were read from the DNA, whereas the V and J calls and clone size are those reported in that table. The sample yields more than 70,000 clones, 88% seen once. The source of this sequence is a human donor in a cohort sampled during active COVID-19. Sequencing used peripheral blood.

The CDR3 nucleotides read TGTGCCAGCCACCAGGGACTAGCGCCTACAGATACGCAGTATTTT. The encoded protein is CASHQGLAPTDTQYF. This chain joins TRBV9 and TRBJ2-3; 10 bases are a match to TRBD2. The CDR3 sequence is 15 residues long. The V and J ends lost 7 bases and 3 bases, in that order; junction bases with no gene match: 8. The germline V gene has CDR1 SGDLS and CDR2 YYNGEE.